Included here is one T cell receptor beta chain sequence, with context. Antigen: not known. This sample is part of a study of lymphopenia after photon versus proton radiotherapy. Study-wide findings and caveats: Only patients who died were analyzed for survival; proton advantage is unproven. Photon-treated patients lost naive T cells and TCR diversity; proton-treated stayed stable.

Libraries were prepared by immunoSEQ multiplex PCR; TCRdb keeps only in-frame clonotypes and omits some of them. Of some 7,300 clones listed, 89% are singletons. The V and J ends lost 3 bases and 1 base respectively, with 5 bases between them. From germline, CDR1 is KGHSH and CDR2 LQKENI. CDR3 length equals 13 residues. The chain uses TRBV18 and TRBJ2-3; no clear D. The sequencing used peripheral blood, collected from a patient treated with photon-based radiotherapy. The origin of this receptor is a man aged 55-75 years with cholangiocarcinoma. The CDR3 coding sequence is TGTGCCAGCTCACCGGTGGGCACAGATACGCAGTATTTT. Residues: CASSPVGTDTQYF.